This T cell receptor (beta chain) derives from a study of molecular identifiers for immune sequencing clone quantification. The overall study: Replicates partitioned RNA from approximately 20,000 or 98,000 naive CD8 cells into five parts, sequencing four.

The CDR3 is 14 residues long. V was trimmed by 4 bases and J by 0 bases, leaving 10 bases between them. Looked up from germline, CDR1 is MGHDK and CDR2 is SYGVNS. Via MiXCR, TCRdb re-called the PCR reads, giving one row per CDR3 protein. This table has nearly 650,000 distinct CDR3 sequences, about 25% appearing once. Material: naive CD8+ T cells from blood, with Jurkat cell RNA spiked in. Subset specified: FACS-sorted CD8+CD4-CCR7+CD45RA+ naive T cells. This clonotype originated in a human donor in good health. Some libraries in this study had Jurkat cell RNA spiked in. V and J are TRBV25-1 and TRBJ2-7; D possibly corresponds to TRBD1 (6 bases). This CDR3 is CASSGWTASYEQYF. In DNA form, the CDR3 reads TGTGCCAGCAGTGGATGGACAGCCTCCTACGAGCAGTACTTC.